The clone carrying this TCR beta chain was detected only once. The data derive from a study of blood T cell repertoires in COVID-19. Study summary: Samples taken during acute and convalescent COVID-19 were collected in the United States, Italy and Spain. Sources were T cells, B-cell-depleted T cells, or PBMCs; the material itself was cDNA or gDNA.

In the original analysis: Estimates of nucleated cell counts were drawn from the amplification of reference gene primers. Sequencing was performed with immunoSEQ multiplex PCR; in TCRdb, only in-frame clones are kept and a portion is missing. The DNA gave D and trimming, while V, J and clone size come from that table. Of some 77,000 clones in the sample, about 80% were seen once. The receptor was isolated from a man between 70 and 80 years old with acute or convalescent COVID-19. Sequencing was carried out using peripheral blood.

The CDR3: CASSLVSSDNQPQHF. The CDR3 bases are TGTGCCAGCAGCTTAGTATCCTCAGACAATCAGCCCCAGCATTTT. V is TRBV7-2 and J is TRBJ1-5; D is undetermined. This CDR3 is 15 amino acids long. Looked up from germline, CDR1 is SGHTA and CDR2 is FQGNSA. Trimming pared 1 base from V and 3 bases from J, leaving 10 bases between.